Below, 5 T cell receptor beta chains from the same sample are listed, as sequenced in a study of T cell responses to AZD1222 COVID-19 vaccine. Sequenced by immunoSEQ multiplex PCR; TCRdb stores in-frame clones only, minus some. The sample yields 140,000 to 150,000 clones, just over 90% seen once. The source material was peripheral blood, sampled on day 0 of AZD1222 vaccination. The receptors shown here come from an adult in good health.

The V gene is TRBV5-8, the J gene TRBJ1-5; D gene unclear. The germline V gene encodes CDR1 SGHTS and CDR2 YDEGEE. The CDR3 is 15 amino acids. V was pared by 0 bases and J by 1 base, with 8 bases between. CDR3 bases: TGTGCCAGCAGCTTGGGATGGAACAGCAATCAGCCCCAGCATTTT. Encoded protein: CASSLGWNSNQPQHF.

The chain couples TRBV5-1 to TRBJ1-2; the D is unclear. Germline CDR1 and CDR2: SGHRS and YFSETQ. The CDR3 totals 13 residues. V gave up 0 bases and J gave up 7 bases, with 10 bases separating them. The CDR3 nucleotides read TGCGCCAGCAGCTTGGAAGGAGGGCCTGGCTACACCTTC. As protein: CASSLEGGPGYTF.

The rearrangement uses TRBV28 and TRBJ1-2, with a tentative D call TRBD1 (5 bases). Germline lookup yields CDR1 MDHEN and CDR2 SYDVKM. The CDR3 runs 15 residues. Deletions cut 4 bases from V and 2 bases from J, with 14 bases between. For the CDR3, the DNA is TGTGCCAGCAGTTCTTCAGGGTTGTACAACTATGGCTACACCTTC. Translating it yields CASSSSGLYNYGYTF.

The chain has TRBV27 and TRBJ2-2; 9 nucleotides agree with TRBD2. The length of the CDR3 is 18 residues. V was pared by 5 bases and J by 0 bases, with 10 bases of the junction left unmatched. CDR1 is MNHEY, CDR2 SMNVEV, per germline (reference sequence). In DNA form, the CDR3 reads TGTGCCAGCAGTCCCCCCCGGAGCGGGGGGACGAACACCGGGGAGCTGTTTTTT. Its protein product is CASSPPRSGGTNTGELFF.

This chain joins TRBV9 and TRBJ1-2; D is undetermined. This CDR3 has 11 residues. Germline-derived CDR1 and CDR2 are SGDLS and YYNGEE. Trimming took 5 bases from V and 14 from J, leaving 16 bases between them. DNA for the CDR3: TGTGCCAGCAGTGACCCGGGAGGACGGACCTTC. Its protein product is CASSDPGGRTF.